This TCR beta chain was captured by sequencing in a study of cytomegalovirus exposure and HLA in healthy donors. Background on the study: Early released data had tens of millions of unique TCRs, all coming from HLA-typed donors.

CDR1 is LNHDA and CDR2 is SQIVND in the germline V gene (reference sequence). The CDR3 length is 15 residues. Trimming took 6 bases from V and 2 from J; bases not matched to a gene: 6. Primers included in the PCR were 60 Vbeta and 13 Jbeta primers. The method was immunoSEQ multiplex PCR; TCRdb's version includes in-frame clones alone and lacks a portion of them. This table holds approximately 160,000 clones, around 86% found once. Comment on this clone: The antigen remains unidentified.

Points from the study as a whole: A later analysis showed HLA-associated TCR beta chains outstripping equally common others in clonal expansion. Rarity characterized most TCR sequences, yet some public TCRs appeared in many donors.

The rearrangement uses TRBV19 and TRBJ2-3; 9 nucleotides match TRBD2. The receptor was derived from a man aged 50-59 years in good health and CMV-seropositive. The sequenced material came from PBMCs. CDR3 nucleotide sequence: TGTGCCAGTAGGGGATCTAGCGGGACCACAGATACGCAGTATTTT. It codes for CASRGSSGTTDTQYF. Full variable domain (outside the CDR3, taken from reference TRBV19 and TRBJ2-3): DGGITQSPKYLFRKEGQNVTLSCEQNLNHDAMYWYRQDPGQGLRLIYYSQIVNDFQKGDIAEGYSVSREKKESFPLTVTSAQKNPTAFYLCASRGSSGTTDTQYFGPGTRLTVL.